A selection of T cell receptor beta chains follows, all from one sample in a study of spatial heterogeneity in lung cancer. In TCRdb, the 5' RACE reads were re-called with MiXCR into one record per CDR3 protein. The sample holds about 36,000 distinct CDR3 sequences, about 7.2% seen once. The sequencing here drew on PBMCs, taken at surgery. The source is a female donor with early-stage non-small cell lung cancer. CDR3s leave out the opening cysteine and the closing phenylalanine or tryptophan. A D gene is named only where the DNA matches it firmly.

- TRBV29-1 SVEERADTQY
- TRBV10-1 ASTKNRVGTEAF
- TRBV5-5 ASSLDPGSSYNEQF
TRBD1 TRBV20-1 SALDREKSPLH
TRBD2 TRBV6-6 ASSAAYGREGPWLTDTQY
- TRBV20-1 SARDYPGNTIY
- TRBV5-1 ASSLPPGQANTGELF
TRBD1 TRBV2 ASRDRGNEQF
- TRBV5-1 ASSFGGQETQY
- TRBV6-5 ASSYGQGMDTIY
- TRBV20-1 SARSLDWIGEQY
- TRBV18 ASSPDRIFGHTEAF
TRBD1 TRBV10-3 AISERQGGYNEQF
- TRBV30 AWSVSGIYGYT
- TRBV29-1 SVAGRRGGYT
TRBD2 TRBV12-3/TRBV12-4 ASSAGLAGAREQF
- TRBV3-1 ASSGGARSGANVLT
TRBD2 TRBV20-1 SARMAGGNEQF
TRBD1 TRBV29-1 SVEDTGAGETQY
- TRBV9 ASSVGQAGEQY
- TRBV15 ATSREARGYT
- TRBV19 ASRTGWGNQPQH
TRBD1 TRBV12-3/TRBV12-4 ASSHHLTGVDYGYT
- TRBV6-1 ASSEVRGWYEQY
- TRBV2 ASIPRPSTDTQY
- TRBV9 ASSEDPATSTDTQY